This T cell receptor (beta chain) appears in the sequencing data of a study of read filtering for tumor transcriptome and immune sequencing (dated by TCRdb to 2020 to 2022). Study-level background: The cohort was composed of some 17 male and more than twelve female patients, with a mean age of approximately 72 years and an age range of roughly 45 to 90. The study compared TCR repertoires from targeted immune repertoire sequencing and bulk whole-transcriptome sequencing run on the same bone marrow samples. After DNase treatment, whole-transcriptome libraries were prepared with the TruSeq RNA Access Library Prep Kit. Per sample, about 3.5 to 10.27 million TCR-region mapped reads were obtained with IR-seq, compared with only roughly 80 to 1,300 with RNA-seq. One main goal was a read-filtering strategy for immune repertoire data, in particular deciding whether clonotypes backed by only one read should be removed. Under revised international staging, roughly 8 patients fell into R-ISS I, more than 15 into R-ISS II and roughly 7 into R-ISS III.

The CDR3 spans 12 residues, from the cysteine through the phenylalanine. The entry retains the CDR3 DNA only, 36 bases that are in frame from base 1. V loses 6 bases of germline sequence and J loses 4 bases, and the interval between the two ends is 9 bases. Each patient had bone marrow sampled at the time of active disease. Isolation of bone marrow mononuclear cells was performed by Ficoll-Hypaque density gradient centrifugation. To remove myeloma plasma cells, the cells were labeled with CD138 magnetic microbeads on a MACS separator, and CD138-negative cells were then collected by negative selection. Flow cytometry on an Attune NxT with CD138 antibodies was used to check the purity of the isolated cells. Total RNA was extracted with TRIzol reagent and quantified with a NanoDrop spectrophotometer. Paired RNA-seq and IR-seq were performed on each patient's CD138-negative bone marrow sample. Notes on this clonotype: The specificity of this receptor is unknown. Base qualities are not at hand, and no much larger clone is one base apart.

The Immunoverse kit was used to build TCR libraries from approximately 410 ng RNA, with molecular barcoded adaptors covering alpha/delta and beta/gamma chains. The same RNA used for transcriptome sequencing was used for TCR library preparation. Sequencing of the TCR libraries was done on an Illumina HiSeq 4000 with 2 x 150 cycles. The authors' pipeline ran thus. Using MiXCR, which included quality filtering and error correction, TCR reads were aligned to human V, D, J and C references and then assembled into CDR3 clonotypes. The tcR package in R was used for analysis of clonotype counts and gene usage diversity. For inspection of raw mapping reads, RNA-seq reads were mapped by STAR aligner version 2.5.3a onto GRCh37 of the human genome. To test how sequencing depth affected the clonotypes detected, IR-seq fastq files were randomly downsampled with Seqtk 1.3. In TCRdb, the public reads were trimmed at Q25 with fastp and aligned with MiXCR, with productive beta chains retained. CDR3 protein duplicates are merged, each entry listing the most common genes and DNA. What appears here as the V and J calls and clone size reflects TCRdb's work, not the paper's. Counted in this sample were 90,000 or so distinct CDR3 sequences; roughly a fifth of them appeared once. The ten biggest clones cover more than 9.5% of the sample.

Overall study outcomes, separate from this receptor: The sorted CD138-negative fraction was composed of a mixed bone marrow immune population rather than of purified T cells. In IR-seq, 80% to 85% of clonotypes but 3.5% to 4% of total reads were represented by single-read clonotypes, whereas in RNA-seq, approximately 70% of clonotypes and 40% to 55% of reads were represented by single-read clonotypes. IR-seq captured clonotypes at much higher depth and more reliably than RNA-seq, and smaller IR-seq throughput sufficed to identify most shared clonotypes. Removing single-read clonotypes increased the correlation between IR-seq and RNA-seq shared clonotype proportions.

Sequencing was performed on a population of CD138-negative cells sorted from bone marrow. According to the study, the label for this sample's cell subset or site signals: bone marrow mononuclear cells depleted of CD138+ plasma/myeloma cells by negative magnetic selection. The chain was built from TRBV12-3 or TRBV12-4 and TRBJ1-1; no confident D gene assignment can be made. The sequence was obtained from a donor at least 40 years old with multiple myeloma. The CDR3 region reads CASSSGVTEAFF. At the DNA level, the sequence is TGTGCCAGCAGCTCCGGAGTCACTGAAGCTTTCTTT.